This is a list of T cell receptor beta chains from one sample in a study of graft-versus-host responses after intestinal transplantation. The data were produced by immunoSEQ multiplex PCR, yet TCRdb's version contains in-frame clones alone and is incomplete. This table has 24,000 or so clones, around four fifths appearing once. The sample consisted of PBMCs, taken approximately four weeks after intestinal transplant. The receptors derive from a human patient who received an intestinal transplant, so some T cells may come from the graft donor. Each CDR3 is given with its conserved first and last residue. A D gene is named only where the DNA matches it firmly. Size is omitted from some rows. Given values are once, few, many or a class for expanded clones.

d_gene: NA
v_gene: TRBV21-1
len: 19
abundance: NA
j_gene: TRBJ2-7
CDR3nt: TGTGCCAGCAGCACTAAAACTTCGGGACTAGTGGGGGTCGGCTACGAGCAGTACTTC
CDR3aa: CASSTKTSGLVGVGYEQYF

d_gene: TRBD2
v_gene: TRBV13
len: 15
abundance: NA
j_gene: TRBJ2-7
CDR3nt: TGTGCCAGCAGCCAAGGACTAGCCGAATCCTACGAGCAGTACTTC
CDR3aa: CASSQGLAESYEQYF

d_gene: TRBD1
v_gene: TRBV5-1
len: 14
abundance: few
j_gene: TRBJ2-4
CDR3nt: TGCGCCAGCAGCTTGGCGGGACAGGGAAACATTCAGTACTTC
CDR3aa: CASSLAGQGNIQYF

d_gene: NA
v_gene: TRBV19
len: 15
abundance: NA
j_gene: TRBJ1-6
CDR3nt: TGTGCCAGTAGTATCTACGGGACGGCATATTCACCCCTCCACTTT
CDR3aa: CASSIYGTAYSPLHF

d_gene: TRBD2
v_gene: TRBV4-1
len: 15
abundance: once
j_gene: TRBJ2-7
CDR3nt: TGCGCCAGCAGCCATACCGGACTAGCAGACTACGAGCAGTACTTC
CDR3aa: CASSHTGLADYEQYF

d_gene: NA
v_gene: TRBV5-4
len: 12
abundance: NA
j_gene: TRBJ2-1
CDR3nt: TGTGCCAGCAGCTTAGGAGGGCTTGAGCAGTTCTTC
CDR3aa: CASSLGGLEQFF

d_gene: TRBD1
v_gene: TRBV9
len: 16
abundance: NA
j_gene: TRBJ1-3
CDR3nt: TGTGCCAGCAGCGTAACAGGGACAGGAACTGGAAACACCATATATTTT
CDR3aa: CASSVTGTGTGNTIYF

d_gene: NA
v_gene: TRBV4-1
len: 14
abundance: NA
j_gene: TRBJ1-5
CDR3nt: TGCGCCAGCAGCCAAGACGAGGGCAATCAGCCCCAGCATTTT
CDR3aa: CASSQDEGNQPQHF

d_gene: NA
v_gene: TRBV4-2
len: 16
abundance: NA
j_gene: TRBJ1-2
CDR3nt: TGTGCCAGCAGCCAAGATCAGGACAGCTTCGGGGGTGGCTACACCTTC
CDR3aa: CASSQDQDSFGGGYTF

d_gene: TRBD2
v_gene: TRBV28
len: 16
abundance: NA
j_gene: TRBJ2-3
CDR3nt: TGTGCCAGCAGTAATACCAGGCTAGCGGCCACAGATACGCAGTATTTT
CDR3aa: CASSNTRLAATDTQYF

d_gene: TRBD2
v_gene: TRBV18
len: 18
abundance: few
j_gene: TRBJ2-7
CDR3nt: TGTGCCAGCTCACCAAAGGCGCAGCTAGCGGGAGTAGCCTACGAGCAGTACTTC
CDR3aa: CASSPKAQLAGVAYEQYF

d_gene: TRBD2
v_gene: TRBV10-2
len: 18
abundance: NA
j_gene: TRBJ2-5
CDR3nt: TGCGCCAGCATTACAATAGTGCTAGCGGGAGGCCACCAAGAGACCCAGTACTTC
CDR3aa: CASITIVLAGGHQETQYF

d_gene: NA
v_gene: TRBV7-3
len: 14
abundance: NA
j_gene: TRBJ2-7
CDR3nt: TGTGCCAGCAGCTTTCCTGGGATAAACAGCGAGCAGTACTTC
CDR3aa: CASSFPGINSEQYF

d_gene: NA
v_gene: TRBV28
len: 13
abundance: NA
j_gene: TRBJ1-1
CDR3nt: TGTGCCAGCAGCCCTCCGGGGGCTGCTGAAGCTTTCTTT
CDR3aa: CASSPPGAAEAFF

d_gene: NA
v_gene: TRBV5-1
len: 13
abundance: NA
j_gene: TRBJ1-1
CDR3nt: TGCGCCAGCGCCCTGGAGCGACAGAGAGAAGCTTTCTTT
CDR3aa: CASALERQREAFF

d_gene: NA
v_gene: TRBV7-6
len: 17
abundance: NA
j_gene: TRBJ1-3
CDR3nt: TGTGCCAGCAGCTTAGGGAGTTGGAGGACCTCTGGAAACACCATATATTTT
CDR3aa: CASSLGSWRTSGNTIYF

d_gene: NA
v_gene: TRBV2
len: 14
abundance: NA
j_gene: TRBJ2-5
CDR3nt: TGTGCCAGCAGGGATTTGCTCAACCAAGAGACCCAGTACTTC
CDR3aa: CASRDLLNQETQYF

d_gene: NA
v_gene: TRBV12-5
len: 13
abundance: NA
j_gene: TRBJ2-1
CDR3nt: TGTGCTAGTGGTTCGTGGCTGTACAATGAGCAGTTCTTC
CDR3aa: CASGSWLYNEQFF

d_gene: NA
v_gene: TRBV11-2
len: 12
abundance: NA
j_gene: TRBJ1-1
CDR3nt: TGTGCCAGCAGCTTTGGAGATCCTGAAGCTTTCTTT
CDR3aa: CASSFGDPEAFF

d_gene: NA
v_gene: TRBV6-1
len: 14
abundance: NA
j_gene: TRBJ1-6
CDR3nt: TGTGCCAGCAGGATGAGCTCCTATAATTCACCCCTCCACTTT
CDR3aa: CASRMSSYNSPLHF

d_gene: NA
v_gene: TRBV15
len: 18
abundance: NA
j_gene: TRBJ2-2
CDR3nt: TGCGCCACCAGCAGGGGGGGGATAGGGACTAGGAACACCGGGGAGCTGTTTTTT
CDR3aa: CATSRGGIGTRNTGELFF

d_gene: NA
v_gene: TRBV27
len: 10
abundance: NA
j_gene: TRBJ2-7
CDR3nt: TGTGCCAGCAGTTGCTACGAGCAGTACTTC
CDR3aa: CASSCYEQYF

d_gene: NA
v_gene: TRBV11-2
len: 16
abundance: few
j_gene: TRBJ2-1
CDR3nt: TGTGCCAGCAGCTTCAGTGGGGGGGGCCTTTACAATGAGCAGTTCTTC
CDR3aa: CASSFSGGGLYNEQFF

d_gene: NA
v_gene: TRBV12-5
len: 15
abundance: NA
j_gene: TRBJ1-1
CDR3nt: TGTGCTAGTGGTTTGCAAGGGCACATGAACACTGAAGCTTTCTTT
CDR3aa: CASGLQGHMNTEAFF

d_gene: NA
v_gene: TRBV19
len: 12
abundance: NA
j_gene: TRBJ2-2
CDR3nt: TGTGCCAGTAGTTTGCCTTGGGGGGAGCTGTTTTTT
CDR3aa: CASSLPWGELFF

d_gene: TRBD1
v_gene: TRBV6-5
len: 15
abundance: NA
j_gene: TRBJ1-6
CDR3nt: TGTGCCAGCACAGGGACAGGGGCTCTTAATTCACCCCTCCACTTT
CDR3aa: CASTGTGALNSPLHF

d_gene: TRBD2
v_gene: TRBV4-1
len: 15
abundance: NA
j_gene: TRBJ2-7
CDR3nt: TGCGCCAGCAGCCAAGCCAGCGGGAGGATGTACGAGCAGTACTTC
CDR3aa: CASSQASGRMYEQYF

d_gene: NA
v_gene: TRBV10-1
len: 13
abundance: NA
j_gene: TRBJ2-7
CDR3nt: TGCGCCAGCAGTGAGGACAGAGAAAACGAGCAGTACTTC
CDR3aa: CASSEDRENEQYF

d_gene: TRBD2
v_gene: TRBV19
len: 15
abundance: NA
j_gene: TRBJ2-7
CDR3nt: TGTGCCAGTAGTATAAGTAGCGGGGGGGCGTACGAGCAGTACTTC
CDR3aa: CASSISSGGAYEQYF

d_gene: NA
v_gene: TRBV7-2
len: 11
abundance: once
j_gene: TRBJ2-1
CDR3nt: TGTGCCAGCAGCCCTAAAAATGAGCAGTTCTTC
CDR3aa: CASSPKNEQFF

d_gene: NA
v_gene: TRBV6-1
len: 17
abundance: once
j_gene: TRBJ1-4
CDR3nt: TGTGCCAGCAGTGAAGCAGGGGCAATAACAACTAATGAAAAACTGTTTTTT
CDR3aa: CASSEAGAITTNEKLFF

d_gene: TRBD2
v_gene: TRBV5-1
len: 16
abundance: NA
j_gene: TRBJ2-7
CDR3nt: TGCGCCAGCAGCTTGAGCGGGAGCCGAGCCTCCTACGAGCAGTACTTC
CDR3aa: CASSLSGSRASYEQYF

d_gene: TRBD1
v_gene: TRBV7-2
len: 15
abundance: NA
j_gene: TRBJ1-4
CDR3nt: TGTGCCAGCAGCTTGAGACAGGGGGCCAAAGAAAAACTGTTTTTT
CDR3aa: CASSLRQGAKEKLFF

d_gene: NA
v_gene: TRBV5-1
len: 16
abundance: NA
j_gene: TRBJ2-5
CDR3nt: TGCGCCAGCAGCTTGGGAGGCGCCCCCAGCCAAGAGACCCAGTACTTC
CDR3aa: CASSLGGAPSQETQYF

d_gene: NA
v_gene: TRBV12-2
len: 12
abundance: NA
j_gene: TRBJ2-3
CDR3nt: TGTGCAAGCCCCCAGTGGGCAGATACGCAGTATTTT
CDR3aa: CASPQWADTQYF

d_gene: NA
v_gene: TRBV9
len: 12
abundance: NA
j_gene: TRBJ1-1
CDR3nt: TGTGCCAGCAGCGCGATGAACACTGAAGCTTTCTTT
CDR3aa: CASSAMNTEAFF

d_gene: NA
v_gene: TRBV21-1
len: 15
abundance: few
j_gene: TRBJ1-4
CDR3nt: TGTGCCAGCAGCAAAGGCAGGAGAGGGAGTGAAAAACTGTTTTTT
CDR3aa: CASSKGRRGSEKLFF

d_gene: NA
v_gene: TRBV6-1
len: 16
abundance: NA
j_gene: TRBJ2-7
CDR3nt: TGTGCCAGCAGTGAAGGGTGGGGACTGGAAACCTACGAGCAGTACTTC
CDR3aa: CASSEGWGLETYEQYF

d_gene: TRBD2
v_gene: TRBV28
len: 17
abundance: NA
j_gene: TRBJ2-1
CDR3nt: TGTGCCAGCGTTCACAGAGAGCGGGAGATATCCTACAATGAGCAGTTCTTC
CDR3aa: CASVHREREISYNEQFF

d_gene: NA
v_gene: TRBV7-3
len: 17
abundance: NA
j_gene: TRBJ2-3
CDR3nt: TGTGCCAGCAGCTTAATCCCCCAATTGGCAGGCACAGATACGCAGTATTTT
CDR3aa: CASSLIPQLAGTDTQYF

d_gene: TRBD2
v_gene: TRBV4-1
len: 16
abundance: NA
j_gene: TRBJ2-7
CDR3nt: TGCGCCAGCAGCCAAGCCGAAAGCGGGAGGGGCTACGAGCAGTACTTC
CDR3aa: CASSQAESGRGYEQYF

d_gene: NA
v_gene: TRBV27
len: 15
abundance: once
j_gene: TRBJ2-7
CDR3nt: TGTGCCAGCAGTTTATTTCCGGGCTCCTACTACGAGCAGTACTTC
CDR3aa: CASSLFPGSYYEQYF

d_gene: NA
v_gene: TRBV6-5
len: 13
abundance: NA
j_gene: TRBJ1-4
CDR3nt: TGTGCCAGCAGTTCGGATACTAATGAAAAACTGTTTTTT
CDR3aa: CASSSDTNEKLFF

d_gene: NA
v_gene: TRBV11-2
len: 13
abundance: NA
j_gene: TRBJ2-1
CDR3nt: TGTGCCAGCAGCTTAAAAGGGAACAATGAGCAGTTCTTC
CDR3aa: CASSLKGNNEQFF

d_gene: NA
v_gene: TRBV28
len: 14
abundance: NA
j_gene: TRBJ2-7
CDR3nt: TGTGCCAGCAGGGAACCCGGGACCTACTACGAGCAGTACTTC
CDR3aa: CASREPGTYYEQYF

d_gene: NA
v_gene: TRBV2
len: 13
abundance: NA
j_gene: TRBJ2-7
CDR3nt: TGTGCCAGCAAATCCGTATATTCAGGGGAGCAGTACTTC
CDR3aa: CASKSVYSGEQYF

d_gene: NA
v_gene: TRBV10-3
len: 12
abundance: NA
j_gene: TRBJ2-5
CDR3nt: TGTGCCATCAGGGGGACCCAAGAGACCCAGTACTTC
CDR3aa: CAIRGTQETQYF